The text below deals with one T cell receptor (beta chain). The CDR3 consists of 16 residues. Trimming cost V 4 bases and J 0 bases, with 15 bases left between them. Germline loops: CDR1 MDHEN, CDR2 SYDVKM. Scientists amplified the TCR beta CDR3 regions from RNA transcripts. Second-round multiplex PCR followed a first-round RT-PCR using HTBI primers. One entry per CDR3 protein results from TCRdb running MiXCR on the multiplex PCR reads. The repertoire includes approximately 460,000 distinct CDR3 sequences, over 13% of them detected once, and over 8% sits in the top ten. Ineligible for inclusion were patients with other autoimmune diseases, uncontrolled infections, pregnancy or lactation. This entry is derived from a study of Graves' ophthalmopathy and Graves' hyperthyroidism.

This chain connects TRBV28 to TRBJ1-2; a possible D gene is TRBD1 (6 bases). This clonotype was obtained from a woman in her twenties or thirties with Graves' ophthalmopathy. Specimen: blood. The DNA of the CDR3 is TGTGCCAGCAGTTCGCAACAGGGATCGGCTAACTATGGCTACACCTTC. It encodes CASSSQQGSANYGYTF.